The 29 T cell receptor beta chains in this list originate from one sample, sequenced in a study of monozygotic twins with inflammatory bowel disease. TCRdb reanalyzed the 5' RACE reads and collapses them to one entry per CDR3 protein, without DNA. Its clone listing holds roughly 160,000 distinct CDR3 sequences. The sequencing input was blood. These receptors were obtained from a human donor with ulcerative colitis or Crohn's disease, or a healthy co-twin of an affected twin (not recorded which).

CDR3: CASSIGTKDTEAFF. This chain links TRBV9 with TRBJ1-1. CDR3 length: 14 residues. In germline, CDR1 is SGDLS, CDR2 YYNGEE.

V and J are TRBV11-3 and TRBJ2-3; no DNA is available, so the TRBD2 call from TCRdb remains unchecked. CDR1 is SGHNT, CDR2 YENEEA, per germline. The CDR3 contains 13 residues. CDR3 region: CATSGGRTDTQYF. Variable domain in full (rest from reference TRBV11-3 and TRBJ2-3): EAGVVQSPRYKIIEKKQPVAFWCNPISGHNTLYWYLQNLGQGPELLIRYENEEAVDDSQLPKDRFSAERLKGVDSTLKIQPAELGDSAVYLCATSGGRTDTQYFGPGTRLTVL.

The chain links TRBV10-3 to TRBJ2-4; as DNA is missing, the TRBD1 call by TCRdb cannot be tested. This CDR3 is built from 14 residues. Looked up from germline, CDR1 is ENHRY and CDR2 is SYGVKD. This CDR3 is CAISDSGRKNIQYF.

The rearrangement uses TRBV4-2 and TRBJ1-5; TCRdb's assignment of TRBD1 cannot be checked, as there is no DNA. The CDR3 covers 16 residues. Looked up from germline, CDR1 is LGHNA and CDR2 is YNFKEQ. The CDR3 is CASSQAGGTGNQPQHF.

The chain links TRBV7-2 to TRBJ2-1. The CDR3 sequence is 13 residues long. Germline V gives CDR1 SGHTA, CDR2 FQGNSA. This CDR3 is CASSLAIANEQFF.

This chain connects TRBV20-1 to TRBJ2-4; TCRdb's assignment of TRBD1 cannot be checked, as there is no DNA. The germline V gene has CDR1 DFQATT and CDR2 SNEGSKA (reference sequence). The CDR3 runs 15 residues. Here the CDR3 reads CSASPSTGGKNIQYF.

The J gene is TRBJ2-1, the V gene TRBV20-1; without DNA, the TCRdb call of TRBD1 cannot be checked. CDR1 is DFQATT, CDR2 SNEGSKA, per germline (reference sequence). The CDR3 contains 15 residues. CDR3 amino acids: CSASTPGGGYNEQFF.

The chain links TRBV5-1 to TRBJ2-5; TCRdb's D gene call, TRBD2, goes unchecked for lack of DNA. This CDR3 spans 16 amino acids. Per germline, CDR1 SGHRS and CDR2 YFSETQ. The CDR3 loop reads CASSKTSGGAGETQYF.

Its frequency marks this clonotype as medium-sized. J is TRBJ2-5 and V is TRBV15; checking the TCRdb D call of TRBD2 is not possible without DNA. Germline V gene sequence: CDR1 LNHNV, CDR2 YYDKDF (reference sequence). This CDR3 is built from 16 residues. CDR3 sequence: CATSREGGVASETQYF. Filled out from reference TRBV15 and TRBJ2-5, the complete variable domain reads DAMVIQNPRYQVTQFGKPVTLSCSQTLNHNVMYWYQQKSSQAPKLLFHYYDKDFNNEADTPDNFQSRRPNTSFCFLDIRSPGLGDTAMYLCATSREGGVASETQYFGPGTRLLVL.

This chain links TRBV10-3 with TRBJ1-1; the D call from TCRdb, TRBD1, cannot be confirmed without DNA. The CDR3 has 14 residues. The germline V gene encodes CDR1 ENHRY and CDR2 SYGVKD. This CDR3 is CAIGARGGNTEAFF.

The chain combines TRBV3-1 with TRBJ1-5. The germline gives CDR1 LGHDT, CDR2 YNNKEL (reference sequence). The CDR3 covers 12 residues. The CDR3 sequence is CASSRENQPQHF.

The chain carries TRBV5-1 and TRBJ2-5; the D call of TRBD2 rests on TCRdb alone, since no DNA is present to check it. Germline-derived CDR1 and CDR2 are SGHRS and YFSETQ. The CDR3 loop spans 15 amino acids. The CDR3 sequence is CASSGTSGVRETQYF.

CDR3 residues: CASSLQETGELFF. The chain employs TRBV7-3 and TRBJ2-2. Germline CDR1 is SGHTA and CDR2 is FQGTGA. The CDR3 contains 13 residues.

The CDR3 spells CASSQGLAGEQFF. The chain recombines TRBV4-2 with TRBJ2-1; TCRdb outputs TRBD2, but without DNA this stays unchecked. Germline V gene lookup returns CDR1 LGHNA and CDR2 YNFKEQ. CDR3 length: 13 amino acids.

The rearrangement joins TRBV7-2 to TRBJ2-1. This CDR3 has 13 amino acids. Germline V gene data show CDR1 as SGHTA and CDR2 as FQGNSA. The chain's CDR3 is CASSWQWHNEQFF.

This chain joins TRBV27 and TRBJ2-2; TCRdb's assignment of TRBD1 cannot be checked, as there is no DNA. This CDR3 has 15 residues. Germline V lookup: CDR1 MNHEY, CDR2 SMNVEV (reference sequence). This chain's CDR3 is CASSLNTGGFGELFF.

This rearrangement joins TRBV20-1 to TRBJ2-1; with no DNA, the TCRdb D assignment of TRBD1 cannot be verified. CDR3 length: 12 residues. CDR1 and CDR2 (germline): DFQATT, SNEGSKA (reference sequence). The CDR3 loop reads CSARRGVNEQFF.

This CDR3 is CASGREVYNEQFF. The rearrangement uses TRBV19 and TRBJ2-1. The CDR3 has 13 residues. From germline, CDR1 is LNHDA and CDR2 SQIVND (reference sequence).

The CDR3 region is CASSETENTGELFF. The rearrangement uses TRBV19 and TRBJ2-2. Per the germline V gene, CDR1 is LNHDA and CDR2 is SQIVND (reference sequence). This CDR3 comprises 14 residues.

V and J are TRBV6-1 and TRBJ2-7; TCRdb designates TRBD1, a call that cannot be tested without DNA. The germline V gene encodes CDR1 MNHNS and CDR2 SASEGT. This CDR3 comprises 15 residues. Here the CDR3 reads CASSEGGVLSYEQYF.

CDR3 region: CATFGAASYEQYF. This chain connects TRBV6-5 to TRBJ2-7; without DNA, the TCRdb call of TRBD1 cannot be checked. Germline V gives CDR1 MNHEY, CDR2 SVGAGI. The length of the CDR3 is 13 residues.

The V gene is TRBV19, the J gene TRBJ1-2; the TRBD1 assignment by TCRdb is unverifiable without DNA. The CDR3 has 15 residues. CDR1 and CDR2 (germline): LNHDA, SQIVND (reference sequence). CDR3 protein: CASSITGTVNYGYTF.

CDR3 sequence reads: CSARASGLLETQYF. This sequence joins TRBV20-1 and TRBJ2-5; the D call from TCRdb, TRBD2, cannot be confirmed without DNA. Germline V gene lookup returns CDR1 DFQATT and CDR2 SNEGSKA (reference sequence). The CDR3 covers 14 residues.

The chain has TRBV19 and TRBJ2-1; the TCRdb call, TRBD2, lacks DNA for checking. Per germline, CDR1 LNHDA and CDR2 SQIVND (reference sequence). The CDR3 is 15 amino acids. CDR3 sequence: CASTRLAGDRNEQFF.

This chain joins TRBV28 and TRBJ2-6; without DNA, the TCRdb call of TRBD2 cannot be checked. The CDR3 totals 22 residues. Germline V lookup: CDR1 MDHEN, CDR2 SYDVKM. CDR3 sequence: CASSSVHSSGILGGSGANVLTF.

This chain links TRBV20-1 with TRBJ1-5. Germline CDR1 is DFQATT and CDR2 is SNEGSKA (reference sequence). The CDR3 has 12 amino acids. The CDR3 sequence: CSASPLHQPQHF.

This sequence joins TRBV11-3 and TRBJ2-1; TCRdb's assignment of TRBD2 cannot be checked, as there is no DNA. The CDR3 is made up of 12 amino acids. Per the germline V gene, CDR1 is SGHNT and CDR2 is YENEEA. The CDR3 spells CASSLSEGVQFF.

CDR3 in amino acids: CASSINPYEQYF. The genes are TRBV7-9 and TRBJ2-7. Germline V CDR1 and CDR2: SEHNR, FQNEAQ (reference sequence). The CDR3 has 12 amino acids.

The chain has TRBV11-1 and TRBJ2-4; TCRdb reports TRBD2, a call that lacks DNA to check it against. This CDR3 spans 15 amino acids. The germline V gene encodes CDR1 SGHAT and CDR2 FQDESV (reference sequence). The CDR3 spells CASSTSGRAEDIQYF.